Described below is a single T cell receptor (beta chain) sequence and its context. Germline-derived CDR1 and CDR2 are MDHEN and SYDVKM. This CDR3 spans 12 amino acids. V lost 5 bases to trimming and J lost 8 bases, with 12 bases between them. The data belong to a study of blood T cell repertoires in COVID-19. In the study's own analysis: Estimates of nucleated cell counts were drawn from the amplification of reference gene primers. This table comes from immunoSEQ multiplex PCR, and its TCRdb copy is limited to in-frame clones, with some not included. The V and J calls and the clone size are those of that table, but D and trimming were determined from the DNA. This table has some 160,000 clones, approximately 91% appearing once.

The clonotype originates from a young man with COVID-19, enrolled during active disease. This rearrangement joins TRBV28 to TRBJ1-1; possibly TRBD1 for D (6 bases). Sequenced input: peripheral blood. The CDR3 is CASSTSTGEAFF. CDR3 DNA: TGTGCCAGCAGTACCTCCACAGGGGAAGCTTTCTTT.